This T cell receptor beta chain came from a study of cytomegalovirus exposure and HLA in healthy donors. The CDR3 loop spans 14 amino acids. From germline, CDR1 is SGHRS and CDR2 YFSETQ. V gave up 4 bases and J gave up 5 bases; unmatched junction bases: 3. This clone was picked up one time. Assay: immunoSEQ multiplex PCR; the TCRdb copy retains only in-frame clones and omits some. The sample has 250,000 or so clones; roughly 89% are singletons. V and J are TRBV5-1 and TRBJ2-2; 9 positions agree with TRBD2. Material for sequencing was PBMCs. The receptor's source is a woman younger than 35 in good health and CMV-seronegative. CDR3 bases: TGCGCCAGCAGCCCCGGACTAGCGACCGGGGAGCTGTTTTTT. Residues: CASSPGLATGELFF.